This TCR beta chain was captured by sequencing in a study of blood T cell repertoires in COVID-19. As handled by the study authors: How many nucleated cells were present was estimated from reference gene primer amplification. Produced via immunoSEQ multiplex PCR; TCRdb's table is partial and in-frame only. Clone size and V and J calls were adopted from that table, with D and trimming inferred from the DNA. The table lists fewer than 150,000 clones, 75% to 85% of them singletons. This CDR3 region has 16 residues. V was trimmed by 3 bases and J by 0 bases, leaving 14 bases between them. Germline lookup yields CDR1 SGDLS and CDR2 YYNGEE.

Sequencing was performed on peripheral blood. The chain uses TRBV9 and TRBJ2-3, with a tentative D call TRBD2 (6 bases). This TCR came from an elderly woman with acute or convalescent COVID-19. CDR3 sequence reads: CASSARPGTSTDTQYF. CDR3 nucleotides: TGTGCCAGCAGCGCGAGACCCGGGACTAGCACAGATACGCAGTATTTT.